This T cell receptor beta chain was sequenced during a study of post-analysis software for immune sequencing data. Study conclusions and caveats: F measure clustering grouped samples strongly by preparation batch. Controls significantly exceeded multiple sclerosis patients in normalized Chao1 diversity. With TRBV5-6, TRBV5-1 and TRBV20-1 included, 5 or 6 TRBV segments were more frequent in patients than in controls.

This clonotype was seen at least ten times. Its antigen remains unidentified. In germline, CDR1 is SQVTM, CDR2 ANQGSEA. This CDR3 region has 10 residues. The V gene lost 4 bases and the J gene lost 5 bases, with 6 bases spanning the gap. cDNA libraries for TCR beta contained unique molecular identifiers. Yield was roughly 0.5 million cDNA molecules from around 1 to 9.1 million T cells. In TCRdb, the PCR reads were re-called with MiXCR into one record per CDR3 protein. The sample contains fewer than 700,000 distinct CDR3 sequences, around 40% of which appear only once. The TCR was taken from a girl aged 5 to 17 with multiple sclerosis. The sequencing input was blood. This chain links TRBV29-1 with TRBJ2-7; no clear D. As DNA, the CDR3 is TGCAGCGTTGGTGGTGACGAGCAGTACTTC. Translating it yields CSVGGDEQYF.